The 12 T cell receptor beta chains below were found in one sample sequenced in a study of cytomegalovirus exposure and HLA in healthy donors. Vbeta (60) and Jbeta (13) primers were used in the PCR. This table comes from immunoSEQ multiplex PCR, and its TCRdb copy is limited to in-frame clones, with some not included. The sample lists about 160,000 clones; approximately 80% were seen once. Sequenced: PBMCs. These receptors came from a woman in her late teens or twenties in good health and CMV-seronegative.

The V call is TRBV19, the J call TRBJ2-4, with TRBD2 identical over 7 bases. The CDR3 spans 15 residues. CDR1 and CDR2 from the germline V gene are LNHDA and SQIVND (reference sequence). V dropped 4 bases and J dropped 0; count of bases not matched to a gene: 3. The CDR3 loop reads CASSSGGLAKNIQYF. The CDR3, as DNA: TGTGCCAGTAGTAGCGGGGGTCTAGCCAAAAACATTCAGTACTTC.

This chain joins TRBV4-2 and TRBJ2-1, with 8 bases that match TRBD2. The trim removed 1 base at V and 3 bases at J, leaving 11 bases unmatched. CDR1 is LGHNA and CDR2 is YNFKEQ in the germline V gene. There are 18 residues in the CDR3. CDR3 amino acids: CASSQALSGGPVYNEQFF. CDR3 DNA sequence: TGTGCCAGCAGCCAAGCTCTCTCGGGAGGGCCAGTCTACAATGAGCAGTTCTTC.

The chain recombines TRBV28 with TRBJ2-7; 8 nucleotides agree with TRBD1. The CDR3 consists of 15 residues. The V gene end was trimmed by 5 bases and the J gene end by 4 bases; junction bases not matched to a gene: 10. Germline values: CDR1 MDHEN, CDR2 SYDVKM. The DNA of the CDR3 is TGTGCCAGCAGTCCACCGGACAGGGTATCATACGAGCAGTACTTC. Translation: CASSPPDRVSYEQYF. The full variable domain, its missing parts supplied by reference TRBV28 and TRBJ2-7, is DVKVTQSSRYLVKRTGEKVFLECVQDMDHENMFWYRQDPGLGLRLIYFSYDVKMKEKGDIPEGYSVSREKKERFSLILESASTNQTSMYLCASSPPDRVSYEQYFGPGTRLTVT.

This clone was detected a few times. This chain uses TRBV9 with TRBJ2-7, with D possibly matching TRBD1 (6 bases). CDR3 length: 15 amino acids. The V gene's germline CDR1 is SGDLS and CDR2 YYNGEE. The germline V and J ends were trimmed by 2 bases and 3 bases, with 15 bases remaining between them. CDR3 nucleotide sequence: TGTGCCAGCAGCGTTACAGGGAGCGGACACTACGAGCAGTACTTC. This encodes CASSVTGSGHYEQYF.

V usage is TRBV6-1 and J usage is TRBJ2-3; 11 positions match TRBD2. J was trimmed by 7 bases and V by 2 bases; bases with no gene match: 14. The CDR3 is made up of 18 amino acids. Per the germline V gene, CDR1 is MNHNS and CDR2 is SASEGT. Written as DNA, the CDR3 is TGTGCCAGCAGTGAATCCGAATATAGCGGGAGGGCTCGTTATACGCAGTATTTT. Protein sequence: CASSESEYSGRARYTQYF.

The V gene is TRBV9, the J gene TRBJ2-5, with D tentatively TRBD2 (5 bases). The CDR3 runs 17 residues. Between the trimmed V and J ends, which lost 0 bases and 5 bases, there was a span of 20 bases. CDR1 SGDLS and CDR2 YYNGEE come from the germline V gene. The CDR3 here is CASSVGGTTRPSETQYF. CDR3 sequence (DNA): TGTGCCAGCAGCGTAGGTGGCACTACTAGACCCTCCGAGACCCAGTACTTC.

The chain is built from TRBV18 and TRBJ1-2; D remains unclear. V was cut by 6 bases and J by 6 bases, with 14 bases left in between. The CDR3 is 13 amino acids. Germline V gives CDR1 KGHSH, CDR2 LQKENI. CDR3 amino acids: CASSGAGADGYTF. CDR3 DNA sequence: TGTGCCAGCTCGGGAGCGGGCGCCGATGGCTACACCTTC.

This sequence joins TRBV7-6 and TRBJ2-1; possible D gene TRBD2, 5 bases. V was trimmed by 4 bases and J by 8 bases, leaving 24 bases between them. Germline CDR1 is SGHVS and CDR2 is FNYEAQ. This CDR3 has 17 residues. The CDR3 nucleotides are TGTGCCAGCAGCTACGAGGGATCATTCGCCCTTTCTGATGAGCAGTTCTTC. It codes for CASSYEGSFALSDEQFF.

This clone has only one observation. This chain joins TRBV5-8 and TRBJ1-2, with TRBD1 matching 8 bases. Trimming removed 1 base from V and 0 bases from J; junction bases left unmatched: 14. The germline gives CDR1 SGHTS, CDR2 YDEGEE. This CDR3 contains 19 residues. The CDR3 DNA reads TGTGCCAGCAGCTTGATTATAGGGCCGGGACAGGACACTAACTATGGCTACACCTTC. This gives the protein CASSLIIGPGQDTNYGYTF.

The CDR3 DNA is TGTGCCAGCAGCGCGGGACTAGCGGGAAGCAATGAGCAGTTCTTC. This sequence encodes CASSAGLAGSNEQFF. The genes are TRBV7-2 and TRBJ2-1, with TRBD2 matching over 13 bases. Germline CDR1 is SGHTA and CDR2 is FQGNSA. The V gene end was trimmed by 5 bases and the J gene end by 6 bases; junction bases not matched to a gene: 4. This CDR3 region has 15 residues.

This clone appeared a few times. V usage is TRBV7-2 and J usage is TRBJ2-1; 10 bases line up with TRBD2. CDR3 length equals 18 residues. The ends lost 5 bases at V and 3 bases at J; junction bases unmatched: 13. In germline, CDR1 is SGHTA, CDR2 FQGNSA. The chain's CDR3 is CASSPRGFLAGVYNEQFF. The CDR3 DNA reads as TGTGCCAGCAGCCCAAGAGGCTTTCTAGCGGGAGTCTACAATGAGCAGTTCTTC.

The genes are TRBV5-1 and TRBJ2-7, with TRBD2 matching 7 bases. Germline assignment: CDR1 SGHRS and CDR2 YFSETQ. The CDR3 sequence is 14 residues long. Trimming at V came to 5 bases and at J to 0 bases, leaving 5 bases not matched to a gene. CDR3 nucleotide sequence: TGCGCCAGCAGTTTCAGCGGGAACTCCTACGAGCAGTACTTC. Protein product: CASSFSGNSYEQYF.